This entry describes one TCR beta chain. Its specificity is not known. Mixed chimerism was transient after nonmyeloablative marrow transplants from related graft donors. Unstimulated Tregs (CD4+CD25+CD127-) and CD4+CD25- non-Tregs were sorted from PBMCs. This CDR3 contains 14 residues. CDR1 and CDR2 from the germline V gene are SGHNT and YYREEE (reference sequence). V gave up 2 bases and J gave up 5 bases, with 13 bases separating them. The data were produced by immunoSEQ multiplex PCR, yet TCRdb's version contains in-frame clones alone and is incomplete. The table has more than 90,000 clones, 80% to 95% seen once. These data belong to a study of Tregs in tolerant kidney transplant recipients. Whole-study results and caveats: Antigen-driven expansion was suggested because donor-specific Tregs expanded more than all Tregs in tolerant patients. The small number of patients limits these findings pending further validation.

The specimen was CD4+ T cells from blood (PBMCs), collected 12 months after the transplant. The chain has TRBV5-4 and TRBJ2-5, with D maybe TRBD1 (6 bases). This receptor was identified in a human patient who received a combined kidney and bone marrow transplant. These T cells may partly come from the graft donor. The CDR3 loop reads CASSLQGPGETQYF. CDR3 in DNA: TGTGCCAGCAGCTTACAGGGACCCGGGGAGACCCAGTACTTC.